One and the same sample provided the 19 T cell receptor beta chains below, sequenced in a study of cytomegalovirus exposure and HLA in healthy donors. The PCR had 60 Vbeta and 13 Jbeta primers. Sequencing used immunoSEQ multiplex PCR; TCRdb keeps in-frame clones, though not all of them. There are some 100,000 clones in the sample; roughly 79% occur only once, and roughly 8% lies in the top ten. Sequenced material: PBMCs. These receptors were obtained from a woman between 45 and 65 years old in good health and CMV-seropositive.

V usage is TRBV7-3 and J usage is TRBJ2-1, with TRBD2 matching over 13 bases. This CDR3 is built from 15 residues. The J segment lost 9 bases and the V segment lost 6 bases, leaving 8 bases of the junction unmatched. The germline CDR1 and CDR2 sequences are SGHTA and FQGTGA. The CDR3 nucleotides are TGTGCCAGCAGACCACTAGCGGGGGGGCTGGGTGAGCAGTTCTTC. Translated, it gives CASRPLAGGLGEQFF.

The genes are TRBV5-6 and TRBJ2-3, with TRBD2 identical over 8 bases. Germline values: CDR1 SGHDT, CDR2 YYEEEE. Unmatched junction bases numbered 12, after V lost 3 bases and J lost 0 bases. The CDR3 is 18 residues long. CDR3 amino acids: CASSSVVGLAGSTDTQYF. Here the CDR3 DNA reads TGTGCCAGCAGCTCGGTGGTGGGTTTAGCGGGAAGCACAGATACGCAGTATTTT. Full variable domain (remainder filled in from reference TRBV5-6 and TRBJ2-3): DAGVTQSPTHLIKTRGQQVTLRCSPKSGHDTVSWYQQALGQGPQFIFQYYEEEERQRGNFPDRFSGHQFPNYSSELNVNALLLGDSALYLCASSSVVGLAGSTDTQYFGPGTRLTVL.

As for this clone: At one end the junction does not follow the germline gene, possibly because of a read error. The rearrangement links TRBV6-1 to TRBJ2-4, with 8 nucleotides matching TRBD2. CDR1 and CDR2 from the germline V gene are MNHNS and SASEGT. CDR3 length: 15 amino acids. The CDR3: CASSPAGVSKNSQYF. Here the CDR3 DNA reads TGTGCCAGCAGTCCAGCGGGAGTATCCAAAAACAGTCAGTACTTC.

This chain uses TRBV6-6 with TRBJ1-4; D remains ambiguous. With 2 bases removed from V and 3 bases from J, the gap between germline ends came to 7 bases. The CDR3 covers 14 residues. From germline, CDR1 is MNHNY and CDR2 SVGAGI (reference sequence). The CDR3 coding sequence is TGTGCCAGCAGTTACCCGGGATCTAATGAAAAACTGTTTTTT. Translating it yields CASSYPGSNEKLFF.

This clone was picked up a small number of times. The gene calls are TRBV25-1 and TRBJ1-5, with a tentative D call TRBD1 (5 bases). Germline lookup yields CDR1 MGHDK and CDR2 SYGVNS. V was shortened by 3 bases and J by 1 base, with 7 bases between the two germline ends. The CDR3 consists of 14 residues. CDR3 protein: CASSDPGSNQPQHF. The CDR3 DNA reads TGTGCCAGCAGTGACCCAGGGAGCAATCAGCCCCAGCATTTT.

This sequence joins TRBV6-5 and TRBJ2-5; D may be TRBD1 (6 bases). Trimming removed 5 bases at V and 5 bases at J, with 18 bases between. Germline loops: CDR1 MNHEY, CDR2 SVGAGI. The CDR3 totals 15 residues. CDR3 loop: CASSRGGPAAETQYF. The CDR3 DNA reads TGTGCCAGCAGTCGAGGGGGTCCCGCAGCGGAGACCCAGTACTTC.

This clone was recorded a few times. The V call is TRBV7-2, the J call TRBJ2-2, with 7 bases identical to TRBD1. Germline V CDR1 and CDR2: SGHTA, FQGNSA. V dropped 5 bases and J dropped 7; count of bases not matched to a gene: 10. The CDR3 runs 15 residues. The CDR3 nucleotides are TGTGCCAGCAGCCGCGAAAGTACAGGGGTCGGGGAGCTGTTTTTT. Amino acid sequence: CASSRESTGVGELFF.

CDR3 residues: CASSVLQGASLSTGELFF. As DNA, the CDR3 is TGTGCCAGCAGCGTTTTACAGGGGGCAAGCTTGAGCACCGGGGAGCTGTTTTTT. This rearrangement joins TRBV9 to TRBJ2-2; 9 bases align to TRBD1. The junction had 12 bases not matched to a gene; V was cut back by 2 bases and J by 4 bases. CDR3 length: 18 residues. Germline loops: CDR1 SGDLS, CDR2 YYNGEE.

This clone showed up just a few times. The V call is TRBV19, the J call TRBJ1-5; no definite D call. Between the trimmed V and J ends, which lost 4 bases and 5 bases, there was a span of 15 bases. The CDR3 has 15 amino acids. Looked up from germline, CDR1 is LNHDA and CDR2 is SQIVND (reference sequence). CDR3 coding DNA: TGTGCCAGTAGTACCCCTGAGGGCTTCCATCAGCCCCAGCATTTT. Translating it yields CASSTPEGFHQPQHF.

The rearrangement joins TRBV5-4 to TRBJ2-3; perhaps TRBD1 as D (6 bases). The CDR3 spans 15 residues. Germline CDR1 reads SGHNT; CDR2 reads YYREEE (reference sequence). V was trimmed by 0 bases and J by 4 bases, leaving 12 bases between them. CDR3 amino acids: CASSLDWGPPDTQYF. The CDR3 region has the DNA TGTGCCAGCAGCTTGGACTGGGGGCCCCCAGATACGCAGTATTTT.

The J gene is TRBJ2-7, the V gene TRBV18; 8 bases are shared with TRBD1. The CDR3 runs to 14 residues. Germline trimming cut 3 bases from V and 6 bases from J; bases unmatched to any gene: 7. The germline CDR1 and CDR2 sequences are KGHSH and LQKENI. In DNA form, the CDR3 reads TGTGCCAGCTCACCCGTCGCAGGGGGCTTCGAGCAGTACTTC. Protein: CASSPVAGGFEQYF.

This chain uses TRBV10-3 with TRBJ1-4; D gene ambiguous. V lost 10 bases and J 3 bases, leaving 15 bases between the germline ends. This CDR3 is 14 amino acids long. Germline CDR1 ENHRY, CDR2 SYGVKD. CDR3 region: CATREGIANEKLFF. DNA for the CDR3: TGTGCCACCCGGGAAGGAATAGCTAATGAAAAACTGTTTTTT.

The chain employs TRBV7-2 and TRBJ2-5; tentative D call: TRBD1 (5 bases). V was cut by 4 bases and J by 4 bases, with 13 bases left in between. This CDR3 contains 14 residues. Germline V gene data show CDR1 as SGHTA and CDR2 as FQGNSA. The CDR3 protein is CASSSPQGRETQYF. The CDR3 DNA is TGTGCCAGCAGCTCCCCGCAGGGCCGAGAGACCCAGTACTTC.

This clone was counted between two and nine times. This chain joins TRBV5-1 and TRBJ2-7; 10 bases are a match to TRBD1. The CDR3 consists of 16 residues. CDR1 is SGHRS and CDR2 is YFSETQ in the germline V gene. Losses at the gene ends were 0 bases for V and 0 bases for J; bases not matched to a gene: 3. CDR3 in DNA: TGCGCCAGCAGCTTGGAGGGACAGGGGAGCTCCTACGAGCAGTACTTC. Amino acids: CASSLEGQGSSYEQYF.

This rearrangement joins TRBV5-6 to TRBJ2-3; TRBD2 matches 9 bases. Per germline, CDR1 SGHDT and CDR2 YYEEEE. The CDR3 spans 16 residues. Trimming took 2 bases from V and 4 from J; bases not matched to a gene: 8. CDR3 nucleotides: TGTGCCAGCAGCTTACGCCCGGGACTAGCCCCAGATACGCAGTATTTT. This sequence encodes CASSLRPGLAPDTQYF. Full variable domain (missing parts from reference TRBV5-6 and TRBJ2-3): DAGVTQSPTHLIKTRGQQVTLRCSPKSGHDTVSWYQQALGQGPQFIFQYYEEEERQRGNFPDRFSGHQFPNYSSELNVNALLLGDSALYLCASSLRPGLAPDTQYFGPGTRLTVL.

The gene calls are TRBV7-2 and TRBJ1-1; D perhaps matches TRBD1 (6 bases). The CDR3 covers 14 residues. Trimming took off 4 bases at V and 6 bases at J, with 15 bases between the two ends. Germline loops: CDR1 SGHTA, CDR2 FQGNSA. The chain's CDR3 is CASSSRWGLAEAFF. CDR3 DNA sequence: TGTGCCAGCAGCTCCCGGTGGGGGCTGGCTGAAGCTTTCTTT.

The DNA of the CDR3 is TGTGCCAGCAGCTTAGAAGGGACTAGCGGGAACACCGGGGAGCTGTTTTTT. It translates to CASSLEGTSGNTGELFF. The chain is built from TRBV11-2 and TRBJ2-2; 11 bases align to TRBD2. The CDR3 loop spans 17 amino acids. After removal of 0 bases from V and 1 base from J, the junction contained 1 base not matched to a gene. Germline V gene sequence: CDR1 SGHAT, CDR2 FQNNGV.

The V and J genes are TRBV2 and TRBJ2-2, with TRBD2 matching over 10 bases. Germline CDR1 reads SNHLY; CDR2 reads FYNNEI. The CDR3 runs to 13 residues. The V and J ends lost 7 bases and 6 bases, in that order; junction bases with no gene match: 2. The CDR3 DNA follows: TGTGCCAGCAACCTAGCGGGAGCCGGGGAGCTGTTTTTT. Its protein product is CASNLAGAGELFF.

In DNA form, the CDR3 reads TGTGCCAGTAGTCCTTCACCCTACAGCTCCTACGAGCAGTACTTC. This codes for CASSPSPYSSYEQYF. The V call is TRBV19, the J call TRBJ2-7; D is ambiguous. The length of the CDR3 is 15 residues. With 5 bases removed from V and 0 bases from J, the gap between germline ends came to 14 bases. In germline, CDR1 is LNHDA, CDR2 SQIVND (reference sequence).